This section outlines one T cell receptor beta chain sequence together with its context. What it binds is not known. TCRdb's copy holds only in-frame clones and misses some; the assay was immunoSEQ multiplex PCR. The sample records 20,000 to 25,000 clones, 80% being singletons. The CDR3 runs 17 residues. V lost 2 bases to trimming and J lost 0 bases, with 14 bases between them. From germline, CDR1 is SGHTA and CDR2 FQGNSA. The data were obtained in a study of tumor-infiltrating lymphocytes in localized non-small cell lung cancer. About the research overall: From each patient, both tumor and uninvolved lung, non-adjacent to tumor, were sampled. Study-wide results and caveats: Recurrence-free survival showed no association with tumor T-cell fraction. Different pieces of the same tissue went to different assays, confounding technical variation with intratumor heterogeneity.

This clonotype was sampled from a human donor with non-small cell lung cancer. V and J are TRBV7-2 and TRBJ2-1; D assignment may be TRBD1 or TRBD2 (5 bases each). Sequencing was carried out using lung tumor tissue. CDR3 nucleotides: TGTGCCAGCAGCTTACAATGGGGCGCGGGCTCCTACAATGAGCAGTTCTTC. This codes for CASSLQWGAGSYNEQFF.